This T cell receptor beta chain was sequenced in a study of human T cells and chemical hapten exposure. Study background: Yields of TCR per sample differed, chiefly owing to small differences in pooled library volume.

During construction of the library, unique molecular identifiers were attached to individual cDNA molecules for quantitative, reproducible TCR counting. TCRdb re-called the RACE reads through MiXCR, storing one row per CDR3 protein. The sample records 60,000 to 80,000 distinct CDR3 sequences, 5.5% to 7.5% being singletons. The V and J ends lost 5 bases and 6 bases, in that order; junction bases with no gene match: 8. Germline CDR1 reads DFQATT; CDR2 reads SNEGSKA (reference sequence). The CDR3 has 15 residues. As to time point: healthy volunteer bleed at 6 weeks. Unfractionated whole blood yielded the extracted total RNA. There are many counts of this clonotype.

Input material: whole blood. This TCR derives from a female donor in good health. Some clones in this sample may be carry-over from other donors' samples. The chain joins TRBV20-1 to TRBJ2-1; 12 nucleotides align to TRBD2. In nucleotides, the CDR3 is TGCAGTGCTCCAGAGACTAGCGGGAGTCTCAATGAGCAGTTCTTC. This codes for CSAPETSGSLNEQFF.